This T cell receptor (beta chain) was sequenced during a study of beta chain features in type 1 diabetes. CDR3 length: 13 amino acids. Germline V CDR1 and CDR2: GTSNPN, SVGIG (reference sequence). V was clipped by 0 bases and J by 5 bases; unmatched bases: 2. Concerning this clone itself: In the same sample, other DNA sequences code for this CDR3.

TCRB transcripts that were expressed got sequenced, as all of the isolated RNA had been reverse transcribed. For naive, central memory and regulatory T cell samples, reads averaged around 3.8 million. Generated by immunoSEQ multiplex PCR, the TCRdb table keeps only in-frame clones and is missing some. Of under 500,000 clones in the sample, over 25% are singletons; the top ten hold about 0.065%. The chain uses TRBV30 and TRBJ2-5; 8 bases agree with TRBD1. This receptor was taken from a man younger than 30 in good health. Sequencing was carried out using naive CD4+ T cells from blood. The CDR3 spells CAWSVQGGETQYF. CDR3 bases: TGTGCCTGGAGTGTACAGGGGGGCGAGACCCAGTACTTC.